This entry describes one T cell receptor beta chain. This entry comes from a study of blood T cell repertoires in COVID-19. Study summary: Whether acute or convalescent, the COVID-19 samples came from the United States, Italy and Spain. T cells, B-cell-depleted T cells, or PBMCs provided the cDNA or gDNA that served as material.

Study processing details: It was from reference gene primer amplification that nucleated cell counts were estimated. TCRdb's table, derived via immunoSEQ multiplex PCR, lists solely in-frame clones and lacks some. V and J calls and clone size come straight from that table; D and trimming were deduced from the DNA. Among roughly 150,000 clones listed, approximately 91% were seen once. The CDR3 extends over 15 amino acids. The germline gives CDR1 SGDLS, CDR2 YYNGEE. Unmatched junction bases numbered 3, after V lost 0 bases and J lost 1 base. This chain links TRBV9 with TRBJ1-1; 7 bases align to TRBD1. The sequenced material came from peripheral blood. This receptor was identified in a man younger than 30 with acute or convalescent COVID-19. CDR3 loop: CASSVGSGGNTEAFF. CDR3 in DNA: TGTGCCAGCAGCGTAGGTTCAGGGGGGAACACTGAAGCTTTCTTT. The full variable domain, its missing parts supplied by reference TRBV9 and TRBJ1-1, is DSGVTQTPKHLITATGQRVTLRCSPRSGDLSVYWYQQSLDQGLQFLIQYYNGEERAKGNILERFSAQQFPDLHSELNLSSLELGDSALYFCASSVGSGGNTEAFFGQGTRLTVV.